These 21 T cell receptor beta chains originate from one sample sequenced in a study of T cell responses to AZD1222 COVID-19 vaccine. Some clones are missing from TCRdb's copy, which holds only in-frame ones; the method was immunoSEQ multiplex PCR. The data hold around 140,000 clones, with 86% observed a single time. Specimen: peripheral blood, collected on day 0 of AZD1222 vaccination. The receptors shown here come from an adult in good health.

This clone was seen once. The V gene is TRBV18, the J gene TRBJ1-3; D unresolved. Trimming took off 5 bases at V and 1 base at J, with 6 bases between the two ends. The CDR3 runs to 13 residues. The V gene's germline CDR1 is KGHSH and CDR2 LQKENI. The CDR3 is CASSETSGNTIYF. Written as DNA, the CDR3 is TGTGCCAGCTCAGAGACTTCTGGAAACACCATATATTTT.

This clone is a singleton in its sample. V gene TRBV5-4 combines with J gene TRBJ2-5; TRBD1 is a possible D gene (6 bases). The CDR3 covers 14 residues. CDR1 is SGHNT, CDR2 YYREEE, per germline (reference sequence). Trimming left V 5 bases short and J 1 base short, with 12 bases between. DNA for the CDR3: TGTGCCAGCAGTTTAGGCAGGGGCCAAGAGACCCAGTACTTC. Its protein product is CASSLGRGQETQYF. The full variable domain, completed using reference TRBV5-4 and TRBJ2-5, is ETGVTQSPTHLIKTRGQQVTLRCSSQSGHNTVSWYQQALGQGPQFIFQYYREEENGRGNFPPRFSGLQFPNYSSELNVNALELDDSALYLCASSLGRGQETQYFGPGTRLLVL.

The V and J genes are TRBV15 and TRBJ1-4, with 7 bases that match TRBD1. CDR1 and CDR2 from the germline V gene are LNHNV and YYDKDF (reference sequence). The V and J ends lost 3 bases and 8 bases, in that order; junction bases with no gene match: 6. The CDR3 spans 14 residues. CDR3 loop: CATSRGGTEEKLFF. DNA of the CDR3: TGTGCCACCAGCAGGGGGGGGACAGAGGAAAAACTGTTTTTT.

The J gene is TRBJ1-3, the V gene TRBV7-2; 10 nucleotides agree with TRBD1. Trimming took 4 bases from V and 0 from J; bases not matched to a gene: 9. This CDR3 has 18 residues. Germline V gene sequence: CDR1 SGHTA, CDR2 FQGNSA. The CDR3 loop reads CASSSPTGGPVSGNTIYF. CDR3 coding DNA: TGTGCCAGCAGCTCGCCGACAGGGGGCCCCGTCTCTGGAAACACCATATATTTT.

The chain recombines TRBV9 with TRBJ1-1; unclear D gene. The germline V gene has CDR1 SGDLS and CDR2 YYNGEE. V lost 0 bases, J lost 6 bases, and 9 bases lay in between. CDR3 length: 13 residues. The CDR3 nucleotides are TGTGCCAGCAGCGTAGTATTCTCGGCTGAAGCTTTCTTT. Protein product: CASSVVFSAEAFF.

The chain is built from TRBV20-1 and TRBJ2-3; D not resolved. V was shortened by 8 bases and J by 5 bases, with 8 bases between the two germline ends. Per the germline V gene, CDR1 is DFQATT and CDR2 is SNEGSKA (reference sequence). The CDR3 sequence is 10 residues long. In DNA form, the CDR3 reads TGCAGTCCCTCGAGAGATACGCAGTATTTT. It translates to CSPSRDTQYF.

The chain recombines TRBV5-8 with TRBJ1-6; D is perhaps TRBD1 (6 bases). With 4 bases removed from V and 4 bases from J, the gap between germline ends came to 9 bases. The CDR3 length is 14 residues. Germline V lookup: CDR1 SGHTS, CDR2 YDEGEE. The CDR3 is CASSLGGYNSPLHF. For the CDR3, the DNA is TGTGCCAGCAGCCTAGGGGGTTATAATTCACCCCTCCACTTT.

The chain carries TRBV4-1 and TRBJ2-6; 7 nucleotides match TRBD1. The CDR3 has 18 residues. With 4 bases clipped from V and 0 bases from J, the junction kept 9 bases outside the gene matches. Per the germline V gene, CDR1 is MGHRA and CDR2 is YSYEKL. The CDR3 nucleotides read TGCGCCAGCAGCCCCCAAGAGACAGGGACCTCTGGGGCCAACGTCCTGACTTTC. Translating it yields CASSPQETGTSGANVLTF.

The gene calls are TRBV5-1 and TRBJ1-1; TRBD1 matches 7 bases. J was trimmed by 2 bases and V by 1 base; bases with no gene match: 5. The CDR3 consists of 15 residues. The germline gives CDR1 SGHRS, CDR2 YFSETQ. DNA for the CDR3: TGCGCCAGCAGCTTGACAGGGGCCGTTAACACTGAAGCTTTCTTT. Its protein product is CASSLTGAVNTEAFF. The full variable domain, completed using reference TRBV5-1 and TRBJ1-1, is KAGVTQTPRYLIKTRGQQVTLSCSPISGHRSVSWYQQTPGQGLQFLFEYFSETQRNKGNFPGRFSGRQFSNSRSEMNVSTLELGDSALYLCASSLTGAVNTEAFFGQGTRLTVV.

The CDR3 DNA reads as TGTGCCAGCAGCCCTGTTTATTCTGAGGGACTCCACGAGCAGTACTTC. This gives the protein CASSPVYSEGLHEQYF. The chain carries TRBV6-6 and TRBJ2-7, with D tentatively TRBD2 (6 bases). The V gene lost 6 bases and the J gene lost 5 bases, with 23 bases spanning the gap. Per germline, CDR1 MNHNY and CDR2 SVGAGI (reference sequence). CDR3 length equals 16 residues.

The chain carries TRBV2 and TRBJ2-1, with 8 bases that match TRBD2. V gave up 5 bases and J gave up 4 bases; unmatched junction bases: 7. In germline, CDR1 is SNHLY, CDR2 FYNNEI. CDR3 size: 15 residues. CDR3 DNA: TGTGCCAGCAGTCCTCTAGCGGGCGGATACAATGAGCAGTTCTTC. The encoded protein is CASSPLAGGYNEQFF.

This clone has a single count. The chain joins TRBV4-3 to TRBJ2-6; D is uncertain. Trimming stripped 4 bases from V and 0 bases from J, with 7 bases between. The CDR3 covers 15 residues. Germline CDR1 LGHNA, CDR2 YSLEER. CDR3 in DNA: TGCGCCAGCAGCCCCACAGTCTCTGGGGCCAACGTCCTGACTTTC. Translating it yields CASSPTVSGANVLTF.

V and J are TRBV7-9 and TRBJ1-4; D may be TRBD1 (6 bases). V lost 2 bases to trimming and J lost 7 bases, with 11 bases between them. Germline V gene lookup returns CDR1 SEHNR and CDR2 FQNEAQ (reference sequence). The CDR3 contains 14 residues. The CDR3 DNA sequence: TGTGCCAGCAGCTTATTCCAGGGGAGTGAAAAACTGTTTTTT. Its protein is CASSLFQGSEKLFF.

This rearrangement joins TRBV7-9 to TRBJ1-1, with D unclear. The CDR3 totals 13 residues. Looked up from germline, CDR1 is SEHNR and CDR2 is FQNEAQ (reference sequence). V lost 4 bases and J 0 bases, leaving 6 bases between the germline ends. Here the CDR3 reads CASSYGMNTEAFF. Here the CDR3 DNA reads TGTGCCAGCAGCTACGGCATGAACACTGAAGCTTTCTTT.

The chain has TRBV4-1 and TRBJ1-5; D call uncertain. CDR1 is MGHRA and CDR2 is YSYEKL in the germline V gene. This CDR3 spans 15 amino acids. The V end was cut by 1 base, the J end by 7 bases, with 14 bases between. CDR3 in DNA: TGCGCCAGCAGCCAAGGGGAACAGAGGCACCAGCCCCAGCATTTT. Its protein is CASSQGEQRHQPQHF.

The count of this clone is one. The rearrangement joins TRBV28 to TRBJ2-3; D is possibly TRBD1 or TRBD2 (5 bases each). This CDR3 region has 16 residues. CDR1 is MDHEN, CDR2 SYDVKM, per germline. The ends were cut back, 5 bases at V and 3 bases at J, with 18 bases in the middle. The DNA of the CDR3 is TGTGCCAGCAGTCACCCCCCGGACGGGGCAACAGATACGCAGTATTTT. It translates to CASSHPPDGATDTQYF.

V and J are TRBV5-6 and TRBJ1-2; 10 bases align to TRBD1. The CDR3 has 14 amino acids. Germline V CDR1 and CDR2: SGHDT, YYEEEE. The ends lost 2 bases at V and 8 bases at J; junction bases unmatched: 6. The CDR3 sequence: CASSFGTGVKGYTF. The DNA of the CDR3 is TGTGCCAGCAGCTTCGGGACAGGGGTAAAGGGCTACACCTTC.

The chain couples TRBV2 to TRBJ2-3; TRBD2 agrees at 7 bases. CDR1 and CDR2 (germline): SNHLY, FYNNEI. The CDR3 runs 11 residues. Trimming removed 10 bases from V and 6 bases from J; junction bases left unmatched: 4. The CDR3 DNA reads as TGTGCCACCGGGGGGTACGATACGCAGTATTTT. Its protein is CATGGYDTQYF.

Here the CDR3 reads CASSQDPSGGAYEQFF. CDR3 DNA: TGTGCCAGCAGCCAAGATCCTAGCGGGGGGGCCTATGAGCAGTTCTTC. V usage is TRBV4-2 and J usage is TRBJ2-1; 12 positions agree with TRBD2. The CDR3 is made up of 16 amino acids. CDR1 and CDR2 from the germline V gene are LGHNA and YNFKEQ. V was clipped by 0 bases and J by 8 bases; unmatched bases: 5.

V is TRBV9 and J is TRBJ2-7; D may be TRBD1 or TRBD2 (6 bases each). Germline V gene lookup returns CDR1 SGDLS and CDR2 YYNGEE. The V end lost 0 bases, the J end lost 6 bases, and 16 bases lay between the germline ends. The length of the CDR3 is 15 residues. CDR3 nucleotides: TGTGCCAGCAGCGTAGCGCCAGGGGCCGGGGGCGAGCAGTACTTC. Translating gives CASSVAPGAGGEQYF.

This clone has a single count. The chain links TRBV5-4 to TRBJ2-2, with 7 bases lining up with TRBD1. J gave up 3 bases and V 3 bases, and 8 bases lay outside the gene matches. CDR3 length equals 16 residues. CDR1 SGHNT and CDR2 YYREEE come from the germline V gene (reference sequence). The CDR3 protein is CASSSVTGWDTGELFF. The DNA for the CDR3 is TGTGCCAGCAGCTCAGTGACAGGGTGGGACACCGGGGAGCTGTTTTTT.